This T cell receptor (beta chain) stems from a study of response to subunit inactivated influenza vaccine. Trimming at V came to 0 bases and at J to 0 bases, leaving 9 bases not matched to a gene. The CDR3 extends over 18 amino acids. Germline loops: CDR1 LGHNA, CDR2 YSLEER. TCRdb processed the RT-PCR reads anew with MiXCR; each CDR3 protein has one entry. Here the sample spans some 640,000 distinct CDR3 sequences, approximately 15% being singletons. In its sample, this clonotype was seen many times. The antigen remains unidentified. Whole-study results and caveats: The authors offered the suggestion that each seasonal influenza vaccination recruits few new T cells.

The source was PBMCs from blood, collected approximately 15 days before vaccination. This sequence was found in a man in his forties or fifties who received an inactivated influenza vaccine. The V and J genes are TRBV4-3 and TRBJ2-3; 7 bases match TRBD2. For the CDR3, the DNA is TGCGCCAGCAGCCAAGATATGGGGGGGAGTGATAGCACAGATACGCAGTATTTT. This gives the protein CASSQDMGGSDSTDTQYF.